The rows below give T cell receptor beta chains drawn from one sample of a study of T cell repertoires in cytomegalovirus infection. Antigens for these TCRs are unknown. MiXCR, run by TCRdb on the reads, gives a single entry per CDR3 protein. The sample has approximately 89,000 distinct CDR3 sequences, less than 30% seen once; the top ten hold approximately 71%. The sequencing here drew on CD8+ T cells from cultured PBMCs, taken from culture after CMV antigen stimulation. Every receptor here comes from a human donor in good health (CMV status not recorded). Some clones in this sample may be carry-over from other donors' samples. Both conserved end residues are part of each CDR3. The order of the fields is V gene, D gene, J gene, clone size, CDR3 DNA, CDR3 protein. D genes are given only for firm matches. Clone size is shown for a subset of rows, as once, few, many or a class of expanded clone.

V gene: TRBV7-2
D gene: NA
J gene: TRBJ1-2
clone size: NA
CDR3 DNA: TGTGCCTGCAGCCCAAATTCTTTCCCCAACTATGGCTACACCTTC
CDR3 protein: CACSPNSFPNYGYTF

V gene: TRBV6-1
D gene: NA
J gene: TRBJ1-1
clone size: few
CDR3 DNA: TGTGCCAGCTTACGCCCGGGGGCTGAAGCTTTCTTT
CDR3 protein: CASLRPGAEAFF

V gene: TRBV12-3/TRBV12-4
D gene: TRBD1
J gene: TRBJ1-1
clone size: many
CDR3 DNA: TGTGCCAGCAGTCACGGGACAGACAACACTGAAGCTTTCTTT
CDR3 protein: CASSHGTDNTEAFF

V gene: TRBV7-3
D gene: NA
J gene: TRBJ2-3
clone size: few
CDR3 DNA: TGTGCCAGCAGCTTATCGGGGGTAGATACGCAGTATTTT
CDR3 protein: CASSLSGVDTQYF

V gene: TRBV15
D gene: NA
J gene: TRBJ2-3
clone size: many
CDR3 DNA: TGTGCCACCAGAGACGGGACTTCAGACACAGATACGCAGTATTTT
CDR3 protein: CATRDGTSDTDTQYF

V gene: TRBV7-3
D gene: NA
J gene: TRBJ1-5
clone size: many
CDR3 DNA: TGTGCCAGCAGCTTATTGTGGGGGGAGGTCAATCAGCCCCAGCATTTT
CDR3 protein: CASSLLWGEVNQPQHF

V gene: TRBV20-1
D gene: NA
J gene: TRBJ1-2
clone size: few
CDR3 DNA: TGCAGTGCTAGAGATTTTCGGGGCAGGGCCCGCTATGGCTACACCTTC
CDR3 protein: CSARDFRGRARYGYTF

V gene: TRBV9
D gene: TRBD2
J gene: TRBJ2-2
clone size: few
CDR3 DNA: TGTGCCAGCAGCTCGGGACTAGCGATTGGCGGGGAGCTGTTTTTT
CDR3 protein: CASSSGLAIGGELFF

V gene: TRBV25-1
D gene: NA
J gene: TRBJ1-1
clone size: few
CDR3 DNA: TGTGCCAGCGACGGCAGCACTGAAGCTTTCTTT
CDR3 protein: CASDGSTEAFF

V gene: TRBV7-2
D gene: NA
J gene: TRBJ2-7
clone size: NA
CDR3 DNA: TGTGCCAGCAGCCAATGGGACACAACCTACGAGCAGTACTTC
CDR3 protein: CASSQWDTTYEQYF

V gene: TRBV19
D gene: NA
J gene: TRBJ1-1
clone size: NA
CDR3 DNA: TGTGCCAGTAGTAAACAGCTTGAAGCTTTCTTT
CDR3 protein: CASSKQLEAFF

V gene: TRBV4-1
D gene: NA
J gene: TRBJ1-6
clone size: NA
CDR3 DNA: TGCGCCAGCAGCCAAGATAGTTTAGTAGAAGATTCACCCCTCCACTTT
CDR3 protein: CASSQDSLVEDSPLHF

V gene: TRBV7-8
D gene: NA
J gene: TRBJ2-5
clone size: many
CDR3 DNA: TGTGCCAGCAGCTTAATGTCTAGGGGGGCCCAAGAGACCCAGTACTTC
CDR3 protein: CASSLMSRGAQETQYF

V gene: TRBV2
D gene: TRBD2
J gene: TRBJ2-1
clone size: few
CDR3 DNA: TGTGCCAGCAGTAAACTAGCGGGGGGGTCCTACAATGAGCAGTTCTTC
CDR3 protein: CASSKLAGGSYNEQFF

V gene: TRBV15
D gene: TRBD1
J gene: TRBJ2-3
clone size: NA
CDR3 DNA: TGTGCCACCAGCAGAGATCCTACAGGGGGACTGGATACGCAGTATTTT
CDR3 protein: CATSRDPTGGLDTQYF

V gene: TRBV7-7
D gene: TRBD2
J gene: TRBJ2-1
clone size: few
CDR3 DNA: TGTGCCAGCAGCCCTATCGGTCTAGCGGGGTACAATGAGCAGTTCTTC
CDR3 protein: CASSPIGLAGYNEQFF

V gene: TRBV28
D gene: TRBD1
J gene: TRBJ1-2
clone size: NA
CDR3 DNA: TGTGCCAGCAGTTTACAGAGGAGGGGGCCTAACTATGGCTACACCTTC
CDR3 protein: CASSLQRRGPNYGYTF

V gene: TRBV7-9
D gene: NA
J gene: TRBJ2-1
clone size: NA
CDR3 DNA: TGTGCCAGCAGCTTAGCGGAAGGCCGCGAGCAGTTCTTC
CDR3 protein: CASSLAEGREQFF

V gene: TRBV18
D gene: NA
J gene: TRBJ2-7
clone size: NA
CDR3 DNA: TGTGCCAGCTCACCTCAGCCATATTACGAGCAGTACTTC
CDR3 protein: CASSPQPYYEQYF

V gene: TRBV7-2
D gene: NA
J gene: TRBJ2-7
clone size: many
CDR3 DNA: TGTGCCAGCAGCCCATGGGGAGGTAACTACGAGCAGTACTTC
CDR3 protein: CASSPWGGNYEQYF

V gene: TRBV6-8
D gene: NA
J gene: TRBJ1-6
clone size: NA
CDR3 DNA: TGTGCCAGCAGAGACCAACAGGGTTGGAATTCACCCCCCCACTTT
CDR3 protein: CASRDQQGWNSPPHF

V gene: TRBV19
D gene: TRBD1
J gene: TRBJ2-7
clone size: few
CDR3 DNA: TGTGCCAGTAGTGGAGGACAGGCTGGCGAGCAGTACTTC
CDR3 protein: CASSGGQAGEQYF

V gene: TRBV6-1
D gene: NA
J gene: TRBJ2-7
clone size: NA
CDR3 DNA: TGTGCCAGCAGCCCCAGCTTGGCGGCATACGAGCAGTACTTC
CDR3 protein: CASSPSLAAYEQYF

V gene: TRBV7-9
D gene: NA
J gene: TRBJ2-7
clone size: many
CDR3 DNA: TGTGCCAGCAGCACCTCCCAGTACGAGCAGTACTTC
CDR3 protein: CASSTSQYEQYF

V gene: TRBV7-8
D gene: TRBD1
J gene: TRBJ1-5
clone size: few
CDR3 DNA: TGTGCCAGCAGCTTAGGGACAGGGGAAAATCAGCCCCAGCATTTT
CDR3 protein: CASSLGTGENQPQHF

V gene: TRBV7-3
D gene: TRBD2
J gene: TRBJ2-7
clone size: NA
CDR3 DNA: TGTGCCAGCAGCTTAGGCGGCGGGGGGTCCTACGAGCAGTACTTC
CDR3 protein: CASSLGGGGSYEQYF

V gene: TRBV2
D gene: NA
J gene: TRBJ2-5
clone size: once
CDR3 DNA: TGTGCCAGCAGTGATGGACTCCAAGAGACCCAGTACTTC
CDR3 protein: CASSDGLQETQYF

V gene: TRBV28
D gene: TRBD1
J gene: TRBJ1-4
clone size: few
CDR3 DNA: TGTGCCAGCAGCCCCACAGGGGTGGGGGAAAAACTGTTTTTT
CDR3 protein: CASSPTGVGEKLFF

V gene: TRBV20-1
D gene: NA
J gene: TRBJ2-3
clone size: many
CDR3 DNA: TGCAGTGCCACGGGACTCAAGGTAGCAGATACGCAGTATTTT
CDR3 protein: CSATGLKVADTQYF

V gene: TRBV7-2
D gene: TRBD2
J gene: TRBJ2-1
clone size: many
CDR3 DNA: TGTGCCAGCAGCCCGTGGGGGGGGGGTGAGCAGTTCTTC
CDR3 protein: CASSPWGGGEQFF

V gene: TRBV6-6
D gene: NA
J gene: TRBJ2-1
clone size: NA
CDR3 DNA: TGTGCCAGCAGTTACTCGAGATTGGTTGGGGGGGAGCAGTTCTTC
CDR3 protein: CASSYSRLVGGEQFF

V gene: TRBV9
D gene: NA
J gene: TRBJ2-3
clone size: NA
CDR3 DNA: TGTGCCAGCAGCGTAGCGGGGAGCTCTAGCACAGATACGCAGTATTTT
CDR3 protein: CASSVAGSSSTDTQYF

V gene: TRBV6-2/TRBV6-3
D gene: TRBD2
J gene: TRBJ2-3
clone size: few
CDR3 DNA: TGTGCCAGCAGTCGGACTAGCGGGGGCACAGATACGCAGTATTTT
CDR3 protein: CASSRTSGGTDTQYF

V gene: TRBV12-3/TRBV12-4
D gene: NA
J gene: TRBJ1-3
clone size: NA
CDR3 DNA: TGTGCCAGCACCCCTGCGTCCTCTGGAAACACCATATATTTT
CDR3 protein: CASTPASSGNTIYF

V gene: TRBV7-8
D gene: NA
J gene: TRBJ2-2
clone size: NA
CDR3 DNA: TGTGCCAGCAGCTTCCGGGACCAGCAGGCCGGGGAGCTGTTTTTT
CDR3 protein: CASSFRDQQAGELFF

V gene: TRBV2
D gene: NA
J gene: TRBJ2-7
clone size: NA
CDR3 DNA: TGTGCCAGCAGCGATAGGGACACCAAAACCTACGAGCAGTACTTC
CDR3 protein: CASSDRDTKTYEQYF

V gene: TRBV7-9
D gene: TRBD1
J gene: TRBJ1-1
clone size: NA
CDR3 DNA: TGTGCCAGCAGCATTGCCGGGACAGGGGGTACTGAAGCTTTCTTT
CDR3 protein: CASSIAGTGGTEAFF

V gene: TRBV7-9
D gene: NA
J gene: TRBJ2-7
clone size: NA
CDR3 DNA: TGTGCCAGCAGCCCGGGTTGGCCATCCTTCTACGAGCAGTACTTC
CDR3 protein: CASSPGWPSFYEQYF

V gene: TRBV7-2
D gene: NA
J gene: TRBJ1-3
clone size: NA
CDR3 DNA: TGTGCCAGCAGTTTTATGGGTATTGGAAACACCATATATTTT
CDR3 protein: CASSFMGIGNTIYF

V gene: TRBV12-3/TRBV12-4
D gene: NA
J gene: TRBJ2-1
clone size: few
CDR3 DNA: TGTGCCAGCAGTTTAGGGCAACCCTACAATGAGCAGTTCTTC
CDR3 protein: CASSLGQPYNEQFF

V gene: TRBV27
D gene: NA
J gene: TRBJ2-7
clone size: few
CDR3 DNA: TGTGCCAGCAGTGGGGGGGGCCGCGTCCACGAGCAGTACTTC
CDR3 protein: CASSGGGRVHEQYF